This T cell receptor (beta chain) was recovered during a study of control samples from healthy donors and cancer patients. Assay used: immunoSEQ multiplex PCR; TCRdb lists only in-frame clones, some missing. The sample yields under 100,000 clones, approximately 95% seen once. This CDR3 is 14 amino acids long. V was trimmed by 3 bases and J by 5 bases, leaving 17 bases between them. Germline V gene lookup returns CDR1 DFQATT and CDR2 SNEGSKA (reference sequence). The receptor comes from a woman in her thirties in good health. The chain uses TRBV20-1 and TRBJ2-7; no clear D. Specimen: blood. The CDR3 region is CSASLALVLHEQYF. CDR3 bases: TGCAGTGCTAGTTTGGCGTTGGTTCTCCACGAGCAGTACTTC.